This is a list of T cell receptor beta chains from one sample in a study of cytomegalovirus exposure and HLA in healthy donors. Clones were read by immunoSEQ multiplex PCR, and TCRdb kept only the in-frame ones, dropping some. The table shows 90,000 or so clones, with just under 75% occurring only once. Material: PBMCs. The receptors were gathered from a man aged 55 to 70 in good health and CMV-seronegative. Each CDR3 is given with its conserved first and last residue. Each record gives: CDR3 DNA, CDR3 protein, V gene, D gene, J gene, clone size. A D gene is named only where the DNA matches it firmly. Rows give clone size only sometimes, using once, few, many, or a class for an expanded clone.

TGTGCCAGCAGTTTTGGAGCGGGGGTCGAGACCCAGTACTTC,CASSFGAGVETQYF,TRBV6-5,TRBD2,TRBJ2-5,-
TGCGCCAGCAGCTCGGGACCGGGACTTCATCCTCCCGGGGAGCTGTTTTTT,CASSSGPGLHPPGELFF,TRBV5-1,-,TRBJ2-2,-
TGTGCCAGCAATAGCGGGGGGGCACCGAGCATTCAGTACTTC,CASNSGGAPSIQYF,TRBV2,TRBD2,TRBJ2-4,-
TGTGCCAGCAGGGGAGCAGGTGCTAATGAAAAACTGTTTTTT,CASRGAGANEKLFF,TRBV14,-,TRBJ1-4,once
TGTGCCAGCAGCGTAGCGGAGGTAGGATTCTATGGCTACACCTTC,CASSVAEVGFYGYTF,TRBV9,-,TRBJ1-2,-
TGTGCCAGCAGCTTAGTGGGGGGAGACACTGAAGCTTTCTTT,CASSLVGGDTEAFF,TRBV7-8,-,TRBJ1-1,once
TGTGCCAGCAGCGCTTCCTACGAGCAGTACTTC,CASSASYEQYF,TRBV7-9,-,TRBJ2-7,-
TGTGCCAGTACCGTAGGAGCGGGGTACAACTATGGCTACACCTTC,CASTVGAGYNYGYTF,TRBV19,-,TRBJ1-2,-
TGCGCCAGCAGCCAACCATTCGGACAGGGTAGAGGCTACACCTTC,CASSQPFGQGRGYTF,TRBV4-1,TRBD1,TRBJ1-2,many
TGTGCCAGCAGTCGTCAGACAGGCGGTAATCAGCCCCAGCATTTT,CASSRQTGGNQPQHF,TRBV27,-,TRBJ1-5,-
TGTGCCAGCACCACAGGGGTAAGGAATGAGCAGTTCTTC,CASTTGVRNEQFF,TRBV6-5,TRBD1,TRBJ2-1,few
TGTGCCAGCAGCTTAGTGGTCGGGGGGCCCGGGGAGCTGTTTTTT,CASSLVVGGPGELFF,TRBV7-9,-,TRBJ2-2,-
TGTGCCACCAGCAGAGCGACTGCCGCTAGCTATGGCTACACCTTC,CATSRATAASYGYTF,TRBV15,-,TRBJ1-2,-
TGTGCCAGCAGCTTCCGACAGGGCTTCTACGAGCAGTACTTC,CASSFRQGFYEQYF,TRBV11-1,TRBD1,TRBJ2-7,-
TGTGCAAGTCGCTTAACCCGGGAGCAGTACTTC,CASRLTREQYF,TRBV12-2,-,TRBJ2-7,-
TGTGCCTGGAAAACCGACGGCACTTCGGGTCTGAAGCAGTTCTTC,CAWKTDGTSGLKQFF,TRBV30,-,TRBJ2-1,-
TGTGCCAGCAGCTTTGGGGGGGGTGCTTTCTTT,CASSFGGGAFF,TRBV11-2,-,TRBJ1-1,once
TGCGCCAGCAGTGCTAGCGGGGGGAGGGAGACCCAGTACTTC,CASSASGGRETQYF,TRBV10-1,TRBD2,TRBJ2-5,-
TGCGCCAGCAGCTTGGGTTCTAGCACTGGGAGCGAGCAGTACTTC,CASSLGSSTGSEQYF,TRBV5-1,-,TRBJ2-7,-
TGTGCCACCTCCTCCGGGACAGAAGGAGGAAAGCAGTACTTC,CATSSGTEGGKQYF,TRBV25-1,TRBD1,TRBJ2-7,-
TGTGCCAGCAGCTCCGGGACTAGCGTACAGGAGCAGTTCTTC,CASSSGTSVQEQFF,TRBV7-3,TRBD2,TRBJ2-1,-
TGTGCCAGTAGTCCTTCCGGGACAGGGCTTCTCGAGCAGTACTTC,CASSPSGTGLLEQYF,TRBV19,TRBD1,TRBJ2-7,-
TGTGCCAGCAGCTGGGGACAGGGCACCTATGGCTACACCTTC,CASSWGQGTYGYTF,TRBV6-6,TRBD1,TRBJ1-2,-
TGTGCCAGCAGCCCCAGACAGGGGCCGGGGAATGAAAAACTGTTTTTT,CASSPRQGPGNEKLFF,TRBV7-8,TRBD1,TRBJ1-4,-
TGCGCCAGCAGCTCCCGGGCCGCAGGAGGGAACACCATATATTTT,CASSSRAAGGNTIYF,TRBV5-1,-,TRBJ1-3,-
TGCGCCAGCAGCCCGGAGGGGATTGACGAGCAGTACTTC,CASSPEGIDEQYF,TRBV5-1,-,TRBJ2-7,-
TGTGCCTGGAGCCTGGGCCACCTAAACTATGGCTACACCTTC,CAWSLGHLNYGYTF,TRBV30,-,TRBJ1-2,-
TGTGCCAGCAGCCAAGATAGGGGTAACTATGGCTACACCTTC,CASSQDRGNYGYTF,TRBV4-2,-,TRBJ1-2,once
TGTGCCTGGAGTAAAGACAGGCTGGGGACTGAAGCTTTCTTT,CAWSKDRLGTEAFF,TRBV30,-,TRBJ1-1,few
TGTGCCAGCAGCGAGGGACAGGGGACACATATCAATCAGCCCCAGCATTTT,CASSEGQGTHINQPQHF,TRBV9,TRBD1,TRBJ1-5,-
TGCGCCAGCAGCTTAGGGGGGGAGAAAGAGACCCAGTACTTC,CASSLGGEKETQYF,TRBV5-1,-,TRBJ2-5,-
TGTGCCAGCAGTCTCCGGGTGGAGGCAGATACGCAGTATTTT,CASSLRVEADTQYF,TRBV6-5,-,TRBJ2-3,-
TGTGCCAGTACCCCCCCTACTAACTATGGCTACACCTTC,CASTPPTNYGYTF,TRBV19,-,TRBJ1-2,-
TGTGCCAGCAGCCCAAGACAGGGTTACAATGAGCAGTTCTTC,CASSPRQGYNEQFF,TRBV9,TRBD1,TRBJ2-1,few
TGTGCCAGCAGCGACGGAGCCTCCTACGAGCAGTACTTC,CASSDGASYEQYF,TRBV5-4,-,TRBJ2-7,-
TGTGCCAGCAGCCCCCTCCCCGACAGCACTGAAGCTTTCTTT,CASSPLPDSTEAFF,TRBV7-9,-,TRBJ1-1,few
TGTGCCAGTAGTATGGGCCCAGGGGGCATAGGTTCACCCCTCCACTTT,CASSMGPGGIGSPLHF,TRBV19,TRBD1,TRBJ1-6,-
TGTGCCAGTAATAGTGTTATCGGGGATGGCTACACCTTC,CASNSVIGDGYTF,TRBV19,-,TRBJ1-2,-
TGTGCCAGCAGTTATGGTCAGGAAAATTCACCCCTCCACTTT,CASSYGQENSPLHF,TRBV6-5,-,TRBJ1-6,-
TGTGCCTGGAGCAGGGCAGGGGGCGAAAAACTGTTTTTT,CAWSRAGGEKLFF,TRBV30,TRBD1,TRBJ1-4,-
TGCGCCAGCAGCTTGGACAGGGGAGACGGCACTGAAGCTTTCTTT,CASSLDRGDGTEAFF,TRBV5-1,TRBD1,TRBJ1-1,-
TGTGCCAGTAGCTGGCAGGGAAGCAATCAGCCCCAGCATTTT,CASSWQGSNQPQHF,TRBV19,-,TRBJ1-5,-
TGTGCCAGCCCCCCAGGGGGTCGGGAGACCCAGTACTTC,CASPPGGRETQYF,TRBV2,TRBD1,TRBJ2-5,-
TGTTCCAGCAGACCGGGACAGGGATCAACTAATGAAAAACTGTTTTTT,CSSRPGQGSTNEKLFF,TRBV7-9,TRBD1,TRBJ1-4,-
TGCGCCAGCAGCTTGGCCCCGGGAGGGAAAACCCAGTACTTC,CASSLAPGGKTQYF,TRBV5-1,TRBD2,TRBJ2-5,-
TGCAGCGTTGGCACAGGCGGCGATTCACCCCTCCACTTT,CSVGTGGDSPLHF,TRBV29-1,-,TRBJ1-6,-
TGCGCCAGCAGCGCGTCGGGACAGGGGGCGGTCGTCGCTTTCTTT,CASSASGQGAVVAFF,TRBV5-1,TRBD1,TRBJ1-1,-
TGTGCCAGCAGCGTAGGACTAGCGTCGGGGGCAGATACGCAGTATTTT,CASSVGLASGADTQYF,TRBV9,TRBD2,TRBJ2-3,-
TGTGCCAGTAGTATAGGGGCAGGAACATCCAATCAGCCCCAGCATTTT,CASSIGAGTSNQPQHF,TRBV19,-,TRBJ1-5,-
TGTGCCAGCAGACGGGGGGGCCTGGGAGATACGCAGTATTTT,CASRRGGLGDTQYF,TRBV5-6,TRBD2,TRBJ2-3,-
TGTGCCAGCAGCTTGACTAGCGGGGGGTCCTACGAGCAGTACTTC,CASSLTSGGSYEQYF,TRBV5-6,TRBD2,TRBJ2-7,-
TGTGCCAGCAGTGAATTTAGGGGTTTGGACTCTGGAAACACCATATATTTT,CASSEFRGLDSGNTIYF,TRBV2,-,TRBJ1-3,-
TGTGCCAGCAGCGAGGGAATTTACAATGAGCAGTTCTTC,CASSEGIYNEQFF,TRBV7-3,-,TRBJ2-1,-
TGCGCCAGCAGCCCGGGACTATACCTAAGGAATGAGCAGTTCTTC,CASSPGLYLRNEQFF,TRBV5-1,TRBD2,TRBJ2-1,-
TGCGCCAGCAGTGCGGAGGGGGCGCCCAGCACTGAAGCTTTCTTT,CASSAEGAPSTEAFF,TRBV10-1,TRBD1,TRBJ1-1,-